Each of the 6 T cell receptor beta chains below was sequenced from the same sample in a study of graft-versus-host responses after intestinal transplantation. The assay was immunoSEQ multiplex PCR, and TCRdb's table has in-frame clones only and misses some. Of approximately 37,000 clones listed, about 85% were seen once; the top ten hold approximately 19%. The starting material, graft tissue, was processed to release intraepithelial and lamina propria lymphocytes. The sequencing here drew on ileum tissue, taken around seven months after intestinal transplant. These receptors all come from a human patient who received an intestinal transplant, so some T cells may come from the graft donor.

The count of this clone is one. V gene TRBV5-4 combines with J gene TRBJ2-1, with D perhaps matching TRBD1 or TRBD2 (5 bases each). The CDR3 runs to 15 residues. Germline values: CDR1 SGHNT, CDR2 YYREEE (reference sequence). V was trimmed by 5 bases and J by 7 bases, leaving 19 bases between them. CDR3 bases: TGTGCCAGCAGTCCCGACACCATCGGGGCTAATGAGCAGTTCTTC. Protein product: CASSPDTIGANEQFF.

V and J are TRBV9 and TRBJ2-3; TRBD2 aligns across 8 bases. The CDR3 consists of 16 residues. V lost 1 base, J lost 2 bases, and 6 bases stayed unmatched. CDR1 and CDR2 from the germline V gene are SGDLS and YYNGEE. Here the CDR3 DNA reads TGTGCCAGCAGCGTAAGAACTAGCGGAAACACAGATACGCAGTATTTT. The encoded protein is CASSVRTSGNTDTQYF.

The table lists this clone with a count of one. The J gene is TRBJ2-7, the V gene TRBV27; the match to TRBD2 covers 8 bases. The CDR3 contains 13 residues. Germline CDR1 MNHEY, CDR2 SMNVEV (reference sequence). Losses at the gene ends were 3 bases for V and 4 bases for J; bases not matched to a gene: 2. The CDR3 here is CASSLSSGYEQYF. The CDR3 DNA follows: TGTGCCAGCAGTTTGTCTAGCGGGTACGAGCAGTACTTC.

V and J are TRBV5-4 and TRBJ2-7, with 7 bases identical to TRBD1. Per the germline V gene, CDR1 is SGHNT and CDR2 is YYREEE (reference sequence). V lost 2 bases to trimming and J lost 0 bases; unmatched junction nucleotides: 5. The CDR3 extends over 15 amino acids. The CDR3 DNA reads TGTGCCAGCAGCTTTCCCGGGACAGCCTCCTACGAGCAGTACTTC. Amino acids: CASSFPGTASYEQYF.

This clone was found once. The CDR3 reads CASRPVPNSPLHF. The CDR3 DNA reads TGTGCCAGCAGGCCGGTTCCTAATTCACCCCTCCACTTT. The chain uses TRBV6-1 and TRBJ1-6; D uncertain. The CDR3 loop spans 13 amino acids. The germline V gene has CDR1 MNHNS and CDR2 SASEGT. V was clipped by 6 bases and J by 6 bases, with 9 bases between them.

This chain joins TRBV7-3 and TRBJ2-6; TRBD2 agrees at 15 bases. The CDR3 is 19 residues long. The V and J ends lost 3 bases and 1 base, in that order; junction bases with no gene match: 4. CDR1 is SGHTA, CDR2 FQGTGA, per germline. The DNA for the CDR3 is TGTGCCAGCAGCTTGGGACTAGCGGGAGGTTCTTCTGGGGCCAACGTCCTGACTTTC. This gives the protein CASSLGLAGGSSGANVLTF.